This T cell receptor beta chain was observed in a study of post-analysis software for immune sequencing data. Study-wide background: Some patients lacked subtype; others had relapsing-remitting, secondary progressive or progressive-relapsing disease. General study points: Higher frequency in patients than in controls was seen for roughly five TRBV segments, with TRBV5-6, TRBV5-1 and TRBV20-1 among them. Significantly decreased normalized Chao1 diversity was recorded for multiple sclerosis patients relative to controls. Pronounced co-clustering by F measure was evident among identically batched samples.

Points on this clonotype: Its antigen is unknown.

Sequencing libraries made from TCR beta cDNA carried unique molecular identifiers. In TCRdb, the PCR reads were re-called with MiXCR into one record per CDR3 protein. The sample carries approximately 690,000 distinct CDR3 sequences, approximately 59% recorded once. There are 16 residues in the CDR3. V shed 6 bases and J shed 0 bases, with 17 bases lying between them. The source of this sequence is a girl aged 2 to 10 with multiple sclerosis. Sequencing used blood. This chain links TRBV12-3 or TRBV12-4 with TRBJ1-1; D remains unclear. The CDR3 region has the DNA TGTGCCAGCAGCAGGATGTTAGGGTTCATGAACACTGAAGCTTTCTTT. As protein: CASSRMLGFMNTEAFF.